The 15 T cell receptor beta chains given below trace back to one sample, sequenced in a study of human thymus T cells. Here immunoSEQ multiplex PCR was the method, and the copy in TCRdb shows in-frame clones only, minus some. Here the sample spans about 78,000 clones, 90% to 98% being singletons. Resections that were taken during corrective heart surgery supplied the thymus tissue. Sequencing was performed on thymus tissue. Source of these receptors: a boy younger than two with a congenital heart defect but otherwise immunologically healthy.

Remarks on this clone: Compared with germline, one end of the junction differs, possibly owing to a read error. The chain is built from TRBV11-2 and TRBJ2-3; D call uncertain. The CDR3 sequence is 15 residues long. The V gene's germline CDR1 is SGHAT and CDR2 FQNNGV. The CDR3: CASSLEPRPTDTQYF. Written as DNA, the CDR3 is TGTGCCAGCAGCCTAGAGCCGCGGCCCACAGATACGCAGTATTTT.

V gene TRBV6-6 combines with J gene TRBJ1-4; the D is unclear. Trimming left V 2 bases short and J 5 bases short, with 9 bases between. Germline loops: CDR1 MNHNY, CDR2 SVGAGI (reference sequence). The CDR3 totals 14 residues. The CDR3: CASSYPLPNEKLFF. The DNA of the CDR3 is TGTGCCAGCAGTTACCCTCTTCCCAATGAAAAACTGTTTTTT.

The J gene is TRBJ2-5, the V gene TRBV5-6; D unclear. V lost 4 bases and J lost 5, with 9 bases in between. Germline loops: CDR1 SGHDT, CDR2 YYEEEE. The CDR3 contains 12 residues. CDR3 sequence: CASSIRVETQYF. Written as DNA, the CDR3 is TGTGCCAGCAGCATTAGGGTGGAGACCCAGTACTTC.

V gene TRBV5-4 combines with J gene TRBJ1-2; 8 positions agree with TRBD1. There are 19 residues in the CDR3. V dropped 0 bases and J dropped 3; count of bases not matched to a gene: 16. The germline gives CDR1 SGHNT, CDR2 YYREEE (reference sequence). The CDR3 sequence: CASSLVHPERNRGYYGYTF. The CDR3 coding sequence is TGTGCCAGCAGCTTGGTCCACCCCGAACGAAACAGGGGGTACTATGGCTACACCTTC.

This chain uses TRBV14 with TRBJ2-7, with TRBD1 matching over 8 bases. Looked up from germline, CDR1 is SGHDN and CDR2 is FVKESK. The CDR3 runs to 18 residues. V was pared by 1 base and J by 1 base, with 12 bases of the junction left unmatched. The CDR3 DNA sequence: TGTGCCAGCAGCCAAGGGGGGATTGGGGACAGGACGTCCTACGAGCAGTACTTC. Translating it yields CASSQGGIGDRTSYEQYF.

J is TRBJ1-1 and V is TRBV28; 9 bases agree with TRBD1. The germline gives CDR1 MDHEN, CDR2 SYDVKM. CDR3 length equals 16 residues. V shed 3 bases and J 3 bases; nucleotides not matched to a gene: 8. The CDR3 is CASSLVQGAMHTEAFF. The CDR3 DNA follows: TGTGCCAGCAGTTTGGTACAGGGGGCGATGCACACTGAAGCTTTCTTT.

This clone was seen once. The chain combines TRBV5-1 with TRBJ2-7, with 7 positions matching TRBD2. This CDR3 comprises 16 residues. The ends lost 4 bases at V and 2 bases at J; junction bases unmatched: 12. Germline V gives CDR1 SGHRS, CDR2 YFSETQ. The CDR3 nucleotides are TGCGCCAGCAGCCCGCCGCGGGAGCGGAGTACCTACGAGCAGTACTTC. Translated, it gives CASSPPRERSTYEQYF.

The chain uses TRBV28 and TRBJ2-7, with TRBD2 identical over 11 bases. The length of the CDR3 is 14 residues. From germline, CDR1 is MDHEN and CDR2 SYDVKM. Trimming took 5 bases from V and 4 from J; bases not matched to a gene: 4. The CDR3 is CASSQTSGKYEQYF. The CDR3 coding sequence is TGTGCCAGCAGTCAGACTAGCGGGAAATACGAGCAGTACTTC.

The chain employs TRBV6-1 and TRBJ1-5; no reliable D call. CDR1 is MNHNS and CDR2 is SASEGT in the germline V gene. This CDR3 region has 20 residues. V was cut by 4 bases and J by 0 bases, with 25 bases left in between. The CDR3 loop reads CASSGFGRTLSYYSNQPQHF. CDR3 DNA sequence: TGTGCCAGCAGTGGATTTGGACGGACGCTCTCCTATTATAGCAATCAGCCCCAGCATTTT.

This clone was detected once. This chain uses TRBV5-1 with TRBJ2-1, with a weak D call TRBD1 (6 bases). Trimming stripped 8 bases from V and 5 bases from J, with 11 bases between. Germline CDR1 is SGHRS and CDR2 is YFSETQ. The length of the CDR3 is 12 residues. The CDR3 loop reads CASLDSNNEQFF. CDR3 in DNA: TGCGCCAGTCTGGACAGCAACAATGAGCAGTTCTTC.

This chain links TRBV5-1 with TRBJ2-7, with D hard to call. Trimming took off 4 bases at V and 0 bases at J, with 14 bases between the two ends. The CDR3 covers 15 residues. The V gene's germline CDR1 is SGHRS and CDR2 YFSETQ. As DNA, the CDR3 is TGCGCCAGCAGCCCATTTGGGATTGGCTCCTACGAGCAGTACTTC. This sequence encodes CASSPFGIGSYEQYF.

This chain joins TRBV2 and TRBJ2-5; 10 bases are shared with TRBD2. The ends lost 9 bases at V and 5 bases at J; junction bases unmatched: 15. This CDR3 spans 16 amino acids. Germline CDR1 and CDR2: SNHLY and FYNNEI. The CDR3: CASTLALAGGGETQYF. The DNA of the CDR3 is TGTGCCAGTACTCTAGCCTTAGCGGGGGGCGGGGAGACCCAGTACTTC.

The J gene is TRBJ2-1, the V gene TRBV15; the D is unclear. Per germline, CDR1 LNHNV and CDR2 YYDKDF (reference sequence). Trimming removed 2 bases at V and 5 bases at J, with 16 bases between. This CDR3 has 16 residues. The CDR3 nucleotides are TGTGCCACCAGCAGACCTGGGCAGCGCTTCGACAATGAGCAGTTCTTC. Translation gives CATSRPGQRFDNEQFF.

The chain links TRBV7-9 to TRBJ2-5, with D perhaps TRBD1 (5 bases). Trimming shortened V by 5 bases and J by 3 bases, and 13 bases separated the two germline ends. This CDR3 comprises 14 residues. Germline V gene sequence: CDR1 SEHNR, CDR2 FQNEAQ (reference sequence). The CDR3 DNA sequence: TGTGCCAGCAGCCGAGCGCAGGGAAAAGAGACCCAGTACTTC. Protein product: CASSRAQGKETQYF.

In this sample, this clone turned up once. V usage is TRBV7-2 and J usage is TRBJ2-1; 9 nucleotides agree with TRBD2. CDR3 size: 21 residues. Trimming cost V 0 bases and J 1 base; bases outside gene matches: 16. The germline gives CDR1 SGHTA, CDR2 FQGNSA. This chain's CDR3 is CASSLARGVRSREGSYNEQFF. The CDR3 DNA is TGTGCCAGCAGCTTAGCTCGCGGTGTTCGGTCGCGGGAGGGGTCCTACAATGAGCAGTTCTTC.